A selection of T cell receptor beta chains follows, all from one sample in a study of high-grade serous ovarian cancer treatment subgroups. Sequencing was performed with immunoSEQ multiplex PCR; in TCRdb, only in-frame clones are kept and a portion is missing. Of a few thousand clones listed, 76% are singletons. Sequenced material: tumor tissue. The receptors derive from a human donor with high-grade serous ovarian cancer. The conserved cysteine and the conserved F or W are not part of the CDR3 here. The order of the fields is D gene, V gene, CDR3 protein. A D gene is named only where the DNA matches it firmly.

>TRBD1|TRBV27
ASRDRGVYGYT
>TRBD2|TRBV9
ASSVASASGGLTDTQY
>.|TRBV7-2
ASSLGISNNEQF
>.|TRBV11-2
ASSPGTPYRGAF
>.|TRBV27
ASSYDAGINYGYT
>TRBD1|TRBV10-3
ASSPTTGTHEKLF
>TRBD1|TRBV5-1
ASSPGTGLGEQF
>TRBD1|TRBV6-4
ASSGTENTGELF
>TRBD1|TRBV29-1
SVQRQGSVDEQY
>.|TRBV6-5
ASSPGLSNTEAF
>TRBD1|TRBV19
ASSPLTGIDYGYT
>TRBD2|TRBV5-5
ASSYSGGITGELF
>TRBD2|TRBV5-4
ASSLLTSGDSNEQF
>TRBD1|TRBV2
ASRDRGGGYGYT
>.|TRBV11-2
ASSLRFQDHEQY
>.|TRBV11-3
ASSLHSGANVLT
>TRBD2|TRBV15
ATSRTRGGINNEQF
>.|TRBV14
ASSSPRGIHRDYGYT
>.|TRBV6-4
ASSEEGANTGELF
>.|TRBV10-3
ANSAEGGGYT
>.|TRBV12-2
ASRLGWGRTGHLFGGRH
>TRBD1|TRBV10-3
AISESGTGEFYGYT
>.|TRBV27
ASSLSSSWPQH
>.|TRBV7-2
ASSLVASSYNSPLH
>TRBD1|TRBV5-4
ASGAWDSQETQY
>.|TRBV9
ASKKGGDPYNEQF
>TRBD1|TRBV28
ASSWSGTGLNYGYT
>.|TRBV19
ASSIAGRGIYGYT
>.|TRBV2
ASTTTPRETQY
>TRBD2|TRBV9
ASSVKRGSQETQY
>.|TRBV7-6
ASSLGSGSSYNEQF
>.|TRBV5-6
ASSLAGLSTDTQY
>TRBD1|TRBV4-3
ASSQSRTGLYGYT
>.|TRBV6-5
ANPAHQGRNEQY
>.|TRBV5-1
ASSFDSSNTEAF
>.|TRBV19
ASSLRDSNQPQH
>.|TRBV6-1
ASSQPQGPQH
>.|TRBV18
ASSPKGDYGYT